This T cell receptor beta chain is from a study of cytomegalovirus exposure and HLA in healthy donors. Vbeta (60) and Jbeta (13) primers were used in the PCR. Clones were read by immunoSEQ multiplex PCR, and TCRdb kept only the in-frame ones, dropping some. The sample consists of 210,000 or so clones, roughly 81% of them appearing once. The CDR3 spans 14 residues. Trimming shortened V by 0 bases and J by 0 bases, and 6 bases separated the two germline ends. Germline values: CDR1 SQVTM, CDR2 ANQGSEA. This TCR came from a woman aged 25 to 39 in good health and CMV-seropositive. This chain uses TRBV29-1 with TRBJ1-5, with D uncertain. The sample consisted of PBMCs. The CDR3 nucleotides are TGCAGCGTTGAAGAGGAGAATAGCAATCAGCCCCAGCATTTT. It yields the protein CSVEEENSNQPQHF.